The present T cell receptor beta chain was sequenced within a study of T cells after yellow fever vaccination. Study-level background: Fractions low in cell number were prepared with SMART-Seq v4 Ultra Low Input.

Study conclusions and caveats: On re-exposure, the response was weaker but peaked faster, at day 5 versus 15. A large majority of primary-vaccination clones showed up again after the booster (around 95% CD4, around 90% CD8).

This CDR3 has 15 residues. The germline V and J ends were trimmed by 0 bases and 4 bases, with 13 bases remaining between them. The V gene's germline CDR1 is SGHRS and CDR2 YFSETQ. UMIs were added to TCR cDNA along with a universal primer site when it was made by 5'RACE template switching. TCRdb processed the 5' RACE reads anew with MiXCR; each CDR3 protein has one entry. In the table there are around 600,000 distinct CDR3 sequences, roughly 12% of which are singletons. At least ten counts were recorded for this clonotype. Its antigen is currently unknown. The chain uses TRBV5-1 and TRBJ1-2; the D is unclear. The receptor comes from a man younger than 40 who received the YFV17D yellow fever vaccine. The sequenced sample was PBMCs, obtained on the day of the yellow fever booster vaccination. The CDR3 DNA reads as TGCGCCAGCAGCTTGGGAGGTGTGGATGGCTATGGCTACACCTTC. Translation: CASSLGGVDGYGYTF.